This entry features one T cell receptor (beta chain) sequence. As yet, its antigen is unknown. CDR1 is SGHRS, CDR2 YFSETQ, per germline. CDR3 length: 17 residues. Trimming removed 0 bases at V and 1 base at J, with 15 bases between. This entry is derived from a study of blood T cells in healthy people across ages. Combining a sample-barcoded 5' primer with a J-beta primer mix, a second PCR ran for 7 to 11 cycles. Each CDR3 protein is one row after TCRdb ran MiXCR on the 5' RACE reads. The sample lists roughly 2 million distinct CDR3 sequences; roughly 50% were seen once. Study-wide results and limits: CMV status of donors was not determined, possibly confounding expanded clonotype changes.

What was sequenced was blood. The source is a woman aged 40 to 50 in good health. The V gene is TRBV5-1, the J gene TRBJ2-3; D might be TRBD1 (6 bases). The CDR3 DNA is TGCGCCAGCAGCTTGGATGGGGACATCCGGGGCACAGATACGCAGTATTTT. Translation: CASSLDGDIRGTDTQYF.